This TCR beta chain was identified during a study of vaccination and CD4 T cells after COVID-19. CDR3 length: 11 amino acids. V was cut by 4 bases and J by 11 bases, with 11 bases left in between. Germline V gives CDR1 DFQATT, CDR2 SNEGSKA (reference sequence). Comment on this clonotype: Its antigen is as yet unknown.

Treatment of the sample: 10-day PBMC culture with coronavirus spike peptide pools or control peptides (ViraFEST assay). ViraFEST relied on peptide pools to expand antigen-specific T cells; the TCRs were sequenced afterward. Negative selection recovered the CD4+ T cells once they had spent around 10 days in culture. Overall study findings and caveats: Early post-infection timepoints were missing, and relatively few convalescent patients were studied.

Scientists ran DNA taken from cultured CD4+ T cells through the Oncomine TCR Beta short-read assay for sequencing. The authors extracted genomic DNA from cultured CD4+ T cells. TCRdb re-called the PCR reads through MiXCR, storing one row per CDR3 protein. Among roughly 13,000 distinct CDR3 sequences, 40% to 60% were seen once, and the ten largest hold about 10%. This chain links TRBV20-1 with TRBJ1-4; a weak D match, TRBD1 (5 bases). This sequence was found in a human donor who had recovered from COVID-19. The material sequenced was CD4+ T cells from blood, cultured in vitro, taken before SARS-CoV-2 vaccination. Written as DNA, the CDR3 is TGCAGTGCTAAGGCCGGGACGAAACTGTTTTTT. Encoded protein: CSAKAGTKLFF.